This TCR beta chain derives from a study of cytomegalovirus exposure and HLA in healthy donors. General study results and limits: In a later analysis, at a false discovery rate of 0.05, 16,951 TCR beta sequences matched HLA alleles. CMV serostatus stood as the only immune exposure information on hand.

Turning to this clone: The antigen remains unidentified.

The CDR3 has 14 residues. The ends were cut back, 5 bases at V and 8 bases at J, with 16 bases in the middle. Germline V CDR1 and CDR2: SGHVS, FNYEAQ. Researchers ran the PCR with 60 Vbeta and 13 Jbeta primers. Some clones are missing from TCRdb's copy, which holds only in-frame ones; the method was immunoSEQ multiplex PCR. The table records around 150,000 clones, 80% of them present only once. The receptor was derived from a middle-aged woman in good health and CMV-seronegative. The sequencing sample was made of PBMCs. The rearrangement links TRBV7-6 to TRBJ2-1; TRBD1 is a possible D gene (5 bases). The CDR3 is CASSRRQFEYEQFF. CDR3 coding DNA: TGTGCCAGCAGCCGGCGACAGTTTGAGTATGAGCAGTTCTTC.